Listed here is a single T cell receptor (beta chain). Roughly 0.45 to 1 ug RNA was reverse transcribed with random hexamers. The TCR beta CDR3 was amplified by immunoSEQ multiplex PCR across 54 Vbeta, 13 Jbeta. TCRdb reprocessed the immunoSEQ multiplex PCR reads with MiXCR, giving one entry per CDR3 protein. The sample contains 140,000 to 150,000 distinct CDR3 sequences, almost 96% of which appear only once. V was pared by 6 bases and J by 1 base, with 12 bases between. This CDR3 has 15 amino acids. This record belongs to a study of CD8 T cells in Susac syndrome. In contrast to the negatively isolated CD8+ and CD4+ T cells, TEMRA cells were FACS-enriched.

The sequence was obtained from a human donor with Susac syndrome. This rearrangement joins TRBV12-3 or TRBV12-4 to TRBJ2-2; possible D gene TRBD1, 6 bases. What was sequenced was CD4+ T cells from PBMCs. CDR3 coding DNA: TGTGCCAGCAGACTAATGGGACAGAACACCGGGGAGCTGTTTTTT. This encodes CASRLMGQNTGELFF.